A single T cell receptor beta chain is shown here with its context. Its antigen is still unknown. This entry belongs to a study of CD8 T cells in ankylosing spondylitis. Overall study results and limits: Disease-linked clones, CD8+, were relatively rare in peripheral blood. Some of the motif variants had earlier been found in reactive arthritis patients' fluid and blood. Fewer than 10 highly homologous variants made up a TCR beta motif that seemed to typify ankylosing spondylitis blood.

Each TCR beta library was made by quantitative 5'-RACE that incorporated molecular barcodes. MiXCR, applied by TCRdb to the 5' RACE reads, yields one record per CDR3 protein. The table records 250,000 or so distinct CDR3 sequences, about 24% of them present only once. V lost 3 bases to trimming and J lost 2 bases; unmatched junction nucleotides: 9. The CDR3 covers 17 residues. Germline-derived CDR1 and CDR2 are DFQATT and SNEGSKA (reference sequence). This TCR was sampled from a male donor with ankylosing spondylitis or in good health (not recorded which). The rearrangement links TRBV20-1 to TRBJ2-3; 12 bases align to TRBD2. Sequenced: blood, either unsorted or a sorted T cell fraction (not recorded which). CDR3 sequence (DNA): TGCAGTGCTAGTCGACTAGCGGGGGCCGAGTACACAGATACGCAGTATTTT. It encodes CSASRLAGAEYTDTQYF.